The sequence of this TCR beta chain was determined in a study of T cells in Graves' hyperthyroidism and ophthalmopathy. Not enrolled were patients with uncontrolled infection, other autoimmune disease, pregnancy or lactation. Amplified regions were TCR beta CDR3 sequences from RNA transcripts. RT-PCR in the first round (using the HTBI primer set) targeted the TCR CDR3. TCRdb processed the multiplex PCR reads anew with MiXCR; each CDR3 protein has one entry. The sample holds around 660,000 distinct CDR3 sequences, 45% seen once. With 2 bases removed from V and 3 bases from J, the gap between germline ends came to 11 bases. Germline V gives CDR1 SNHLY, CDR2 FYNNEI. This CDR3 has 16 amino acids.

The rearrangement joins TRBV2 to TRBJ1-6; D is uncertain. Sample: peripheral blood or thyroid tissue (not recorded which). This TCR derives from an adult man with Graves' disease, either hyperthyroidism or ophthalmopathy (not recorded which). Written as DNA, the CDR3 is TGTGCCAGCAGTGAAACTTTGACCTACTATAATTCACCCCTCCACTTT. The encoded protein is CASSETLTYYNSPLHF.